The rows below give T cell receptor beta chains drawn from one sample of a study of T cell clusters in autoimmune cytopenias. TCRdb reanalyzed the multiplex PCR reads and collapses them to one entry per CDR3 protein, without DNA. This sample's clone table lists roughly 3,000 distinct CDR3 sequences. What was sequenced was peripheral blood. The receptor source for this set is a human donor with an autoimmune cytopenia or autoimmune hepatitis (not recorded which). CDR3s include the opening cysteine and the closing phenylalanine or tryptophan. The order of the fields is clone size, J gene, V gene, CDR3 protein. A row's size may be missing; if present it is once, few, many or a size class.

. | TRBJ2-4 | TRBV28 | CASTTAGVIQYF
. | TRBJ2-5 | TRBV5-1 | CASSPDREEETQYF
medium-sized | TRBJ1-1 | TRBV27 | CASSLYGPRAEAFF
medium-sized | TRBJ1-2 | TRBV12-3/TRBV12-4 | CASSFWHLSSLNYGYTF
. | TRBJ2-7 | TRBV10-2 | CASSQAFGTGPYEQYF
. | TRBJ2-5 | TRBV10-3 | CASSGGYEETQYF
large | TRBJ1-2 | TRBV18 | CASSIGEGIYGYTF
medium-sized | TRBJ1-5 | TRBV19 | CASSLRNNQPQHF
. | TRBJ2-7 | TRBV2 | CASRTLGQGDDEQYF
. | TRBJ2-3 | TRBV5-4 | CASSLDRGTDTQYF
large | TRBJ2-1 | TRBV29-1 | CSVAGIKGRVYNEQFF
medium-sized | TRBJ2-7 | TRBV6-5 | CASSRTARPYEQYF
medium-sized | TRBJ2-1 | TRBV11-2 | CASSSSAAGSYNEQFF
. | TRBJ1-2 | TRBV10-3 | CAISFPGRIRLYGYTF
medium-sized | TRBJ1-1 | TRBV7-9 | CASSSTTEAFF
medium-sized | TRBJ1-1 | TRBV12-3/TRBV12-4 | CASSNRVNTEAFF
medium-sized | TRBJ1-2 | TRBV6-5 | CASSYLSTVNYGYTF
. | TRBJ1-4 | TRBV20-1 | CRGGGGTVGEKLFF
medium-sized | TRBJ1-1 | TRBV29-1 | CSVQGALNTEAFF
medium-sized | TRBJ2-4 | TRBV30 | CAWRLAKNIQYF
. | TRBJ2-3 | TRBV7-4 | CASSFGLTGSDTQYF
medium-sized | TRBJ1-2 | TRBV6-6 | CASSPDRSYGYTF
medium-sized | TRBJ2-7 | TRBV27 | CASSLDGSSYEQYF
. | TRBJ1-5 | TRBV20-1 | CSARDRRTGNQPQHF
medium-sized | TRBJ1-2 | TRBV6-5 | CASIPAIGTTFSGYTF
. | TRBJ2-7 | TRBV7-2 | CASSQTGSRQYF
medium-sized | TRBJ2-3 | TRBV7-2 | CASRHDSTDTQYF
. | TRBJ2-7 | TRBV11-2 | CASSFRSDIAYEQYF